This TCR beta chain was found in a study of cytomegalovirus exposure and HLA in healthy donors. Findings and caveats of the study: Among TCR sequences, most were rare, though some public TCRs appeared in many donors. In a later analysis, several top co-occurrence clusters appeared linked to parvovirus B19, influenza, CMV and Epstein-Barr virus.

The PCR contained 60 Vbeta and 13 Jbeta primers. Sequenced by immunoSEQ multiplex PCR; TCRdb stores in-frame clones only, minus some. There are more than 130,000 clones in the sample; approximately 73% occur only once, and around 15% lies in the top ten. CDR1 and CDR2 from the germline V gene are SNHLY and FYNNEI. V was shortened by 5 bases and J by 6 bases, with 14 bases between the two germline ends. This CDR3 has 14 residues. With regard to this clone: The antigen is not known.

The sequencing sample was made of PBMCs. The receptor's source is a human donor in good health. The chain has TRBV2 and TRBJ1-5; unclear D gene. CDR3 in amino acids: CASSSPGLGQPQHF. The DNA for the CDR3 is TGTGCCAGCAGTTCACCAGGTTTGGGTCAGCCCCAGCATTTT.